The sample holds a few counts of the clone carrying this T cell receptor beta chain. Its antigen is currently unknown. Expressed TCRB transcripts got sequenced, as all isolated RNA was reverse transcribed. Mean read depth for naive, central memory and regulatory T cell samples was several million reads. Sequencing used immunoSEQ multiplex PCR; TCRdb keeps in-frame clones, though not all of them. Here the sample spans about 360,000 clones, roughly an eighth being singletons. The CDR3 runs 16 residues. With 5 bases clipped from V and 4 bases from J, the junction kept 11 bases outside the gene matches. The germline CDR1 and CDR2 sequences are MDHEN and SYDVKM. The entry originates in a study of beta chain features in type 1 diabetes. Study-wide findings and caveats: At VDJ recombination sites, type 1 diabetes patients had fewer insertions and more deleted nucleotides. Patients and controls would be equally affected if PCR favored shorter templates. Type 1 diabetes patients had TCRB CDR3s that were shorter (moderately but significantly so) in all four CD4+ subsets.

Sequencing was carried out using naive CD4+ T cells from blood. The chain recombines TRBV28 with TRBJ1-2; 9 nucleotides agree with TRBD1. The receptor was isolated from a man between 18 and 35 years old in good health. CDR3 DNA sequence: TGTGCCAGCAGTCTTCAAACAGGGGGCGCGGGCTATGGCTACACCTTC. As protein: CASSLQTGGAGYGYTF.